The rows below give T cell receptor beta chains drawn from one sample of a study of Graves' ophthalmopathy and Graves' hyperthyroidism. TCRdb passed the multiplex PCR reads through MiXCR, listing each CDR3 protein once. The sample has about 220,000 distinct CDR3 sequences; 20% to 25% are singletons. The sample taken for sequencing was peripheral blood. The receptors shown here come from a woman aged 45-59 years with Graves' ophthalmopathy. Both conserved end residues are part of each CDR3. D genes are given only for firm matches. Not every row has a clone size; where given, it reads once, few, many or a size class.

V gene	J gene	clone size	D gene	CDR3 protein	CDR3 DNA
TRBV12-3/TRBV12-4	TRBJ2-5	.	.	CASSIGGRTQYF	TGTGCCAGCAGTATTGGGGGCCGGACCCAGTACTTC
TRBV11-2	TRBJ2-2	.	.	CASSSAATRGLIGELFF	TGTGCCAGCAGCTCGGCGGCGACTAGAGGGTTAATCGGGGAGCTGTTTTTT
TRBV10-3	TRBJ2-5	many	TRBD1	CAINSPGQQETQYF	TGTGCCATCAACTCACCGGGACAGCAAGAGACCCAGTACTTC
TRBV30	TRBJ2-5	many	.	CAWSVRLETQYF	TGTGCCTGGAGTGTACGGTTAGAGACCCAGTACTTC
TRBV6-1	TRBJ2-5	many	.	CASTGVGETQYF	TGTGCCAGCACAGGAGTGGGGGAGACCCAGTACTTC
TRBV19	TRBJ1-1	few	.	CASRNRNTEAFF	TGTGCCAGTAGAAACAGAAACACTGAAGCTTTCTTT
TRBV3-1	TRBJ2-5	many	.	CASSQEIGGEREETQYF	TGTGCCAGCAGCCAAGAGATTGGGGGAGAGAGGGAAGAGACCCAGTACTTC
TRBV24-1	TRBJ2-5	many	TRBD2	CATSGRSGRATETQYF	TGTGCCACCAGTGGGCGGAGCGGGAGGGCTACGGAGACCCAGTACTTC
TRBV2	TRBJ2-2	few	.	CASLLDRGYTGELFF	TGTGCCAGCTTATTGGACAGAGGATACACCGGGGAGCTGTTTTTT
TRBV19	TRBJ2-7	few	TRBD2	CASSRVAGASSYEQYF	TGTGCCAGTAGCCGTGTAGCGGGAGCCTCGTCTTACGAGCAGTACTTC
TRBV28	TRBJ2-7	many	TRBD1	CASSPAYRGPPYEQYF	TGTGCCAGCAGTCCCGCCTACAGGGGTCCCCCCTACGAGCAGTACTTC
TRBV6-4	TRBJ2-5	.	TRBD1	CASRAIRQLGQQETQYF	TGTGCCAGCAGAGCGATTCGACAGTTGGGACAGCAAGAGACCCAGTACTTC